This T cell receptor beta chain was sequenced during a study of long-term antiretroviral therapy in people with HIV. The immunoSEQ assay was v3.0, run at survey level. TCRdb's copy holds only in-frame clones and misses some; the assay was immunoSEQ multiplex PCR. The data hold roughly 30,000 clones, with around 84% observed a single time. Germline V CDR1 and CDR2: SGDLS, YYNGEE. This CDR3 comprises 15 residues. With V trimmed by 0 bases and J by 3 bases, 4 bases remained unmatched. This specimen was unsorted PBMCs, taken 0.8 years after starting antiretroviral therapy. The receptor comes from a woman in her 30s with HIV. The chain combines TRBV9 with TRBJ2-7; 9 nucleotides agree with TRBD2. In nucleotides, the CDR3 is TGTGCCAGCAGCGTAGGGGGACTAGCTAACTACGAGCAGTACTTC. Encoded protein: CASSVGGLANYEQYF.